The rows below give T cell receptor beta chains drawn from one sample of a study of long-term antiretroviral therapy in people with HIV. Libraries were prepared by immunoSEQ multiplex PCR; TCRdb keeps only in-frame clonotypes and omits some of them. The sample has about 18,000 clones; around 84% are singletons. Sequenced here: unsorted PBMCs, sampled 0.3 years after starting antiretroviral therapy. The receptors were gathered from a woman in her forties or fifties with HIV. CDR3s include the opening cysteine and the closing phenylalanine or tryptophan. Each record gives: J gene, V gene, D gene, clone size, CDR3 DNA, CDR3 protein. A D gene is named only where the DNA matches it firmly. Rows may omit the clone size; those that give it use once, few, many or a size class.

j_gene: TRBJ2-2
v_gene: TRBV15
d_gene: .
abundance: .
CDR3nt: TGTGCCACCAGCAGAGGTACCGGGGAGCTGTTTTTT
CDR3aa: CATSRGTGELFF

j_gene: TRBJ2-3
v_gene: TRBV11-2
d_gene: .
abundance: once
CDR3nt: TGTGCCAGCAGCCCACCGGACACCCCCGTATGGGATTTT
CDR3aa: CASSPPDTPVWDF

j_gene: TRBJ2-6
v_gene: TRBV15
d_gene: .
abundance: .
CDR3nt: TGTGCCACCAGCAGGTACAGGGCCAACGTCCTGACTTTC
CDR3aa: CATSRYRANVLTF

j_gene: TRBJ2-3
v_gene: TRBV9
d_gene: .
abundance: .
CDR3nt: TGTGCCAGCAGCGTAGGCGGCGGAGGCACAGATACGCAGTATTTT
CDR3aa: CASSVGGGGTDTQYF

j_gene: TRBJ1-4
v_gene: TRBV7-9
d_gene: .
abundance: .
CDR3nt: TGTGCCAGCAGCTTAATGGGAGGTGAAAAACTGTTTTTT
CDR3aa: CASSLMGGEKLFF

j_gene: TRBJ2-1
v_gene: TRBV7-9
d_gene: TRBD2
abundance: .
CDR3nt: TGTGCCAGCAGCTTAGGGTTCGGGTCTAGCGGGGGATACAATGAGCAGTTCTTC
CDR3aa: CASSLGFGSSGGYNEQFF

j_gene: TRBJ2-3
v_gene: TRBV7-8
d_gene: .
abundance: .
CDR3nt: TGTGCCAGCAGCCTCGCAGGGCCTGGCACAGATACGCAGTATTTT
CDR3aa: CASSLAGPGTDTQYF

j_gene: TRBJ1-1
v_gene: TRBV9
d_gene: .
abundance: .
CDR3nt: TGTGCCAGCAACCTTGCTGGAGAAGCTTTCTTT
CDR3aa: CASNLAGEAFF

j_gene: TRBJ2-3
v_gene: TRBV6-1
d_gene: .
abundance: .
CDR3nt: TGTGCCAGCAGCGGGGGAGCAGATACGCAGTATTTT
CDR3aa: CASSGGADTQYF

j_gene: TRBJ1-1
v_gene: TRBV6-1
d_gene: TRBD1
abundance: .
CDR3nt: TGTGCCAGCAGCCGACAGGGGGCGGCCTCTGAAGCTTTCTTT
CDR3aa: CASSRQGAASEAFF